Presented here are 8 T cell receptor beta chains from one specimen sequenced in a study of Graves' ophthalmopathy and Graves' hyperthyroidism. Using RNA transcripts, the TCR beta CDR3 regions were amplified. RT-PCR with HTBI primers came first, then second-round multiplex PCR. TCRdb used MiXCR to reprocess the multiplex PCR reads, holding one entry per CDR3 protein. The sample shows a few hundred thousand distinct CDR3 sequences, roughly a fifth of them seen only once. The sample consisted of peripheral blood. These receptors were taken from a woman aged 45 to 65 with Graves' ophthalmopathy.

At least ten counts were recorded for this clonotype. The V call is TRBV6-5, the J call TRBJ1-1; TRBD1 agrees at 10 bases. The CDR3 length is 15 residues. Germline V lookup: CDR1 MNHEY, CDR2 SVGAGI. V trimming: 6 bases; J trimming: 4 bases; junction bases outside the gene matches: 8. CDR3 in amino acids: CASRLGQGEGTEAFF. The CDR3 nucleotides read TGTGCCAGCAGGCTCGGACAGGGGGAGGGCACTGAAGCTTTCTTT.

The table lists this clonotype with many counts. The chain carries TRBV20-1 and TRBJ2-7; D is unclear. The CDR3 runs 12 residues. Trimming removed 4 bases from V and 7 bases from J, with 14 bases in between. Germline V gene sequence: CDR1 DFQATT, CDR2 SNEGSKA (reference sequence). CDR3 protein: CSATPTGQEQYF. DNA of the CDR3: TGCAGTGCTACCCCCACCGGGCAAGAGCAGTACTTC.

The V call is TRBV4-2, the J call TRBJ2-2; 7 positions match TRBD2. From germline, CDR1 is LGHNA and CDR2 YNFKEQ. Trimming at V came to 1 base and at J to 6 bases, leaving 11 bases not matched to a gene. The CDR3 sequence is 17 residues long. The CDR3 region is CASSQGASGGVSGELFF. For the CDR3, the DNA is TGTGCCAGCAGCCAAGGAGCTAGCGGAGGGGTGTCCGGGGAGCTGTTTTTT.

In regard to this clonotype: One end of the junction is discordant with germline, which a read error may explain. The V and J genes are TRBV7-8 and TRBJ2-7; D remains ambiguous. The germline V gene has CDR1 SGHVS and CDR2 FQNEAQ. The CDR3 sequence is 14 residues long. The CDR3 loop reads CASSLAPSSYEQSF. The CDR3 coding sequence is TGTGCCAGCAGCTTAGCACCCAGCTCCTACGAGCAGTCCTTC.

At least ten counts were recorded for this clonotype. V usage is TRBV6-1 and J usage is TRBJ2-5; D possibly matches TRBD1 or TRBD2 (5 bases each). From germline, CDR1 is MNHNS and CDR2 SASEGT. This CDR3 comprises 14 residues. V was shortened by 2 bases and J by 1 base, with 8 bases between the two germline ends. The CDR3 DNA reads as TGTGCCAGCAGTGAACAGGGAGCCCAAGAGACCCAGTACTTC. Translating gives CASSEQGAQETQYF.

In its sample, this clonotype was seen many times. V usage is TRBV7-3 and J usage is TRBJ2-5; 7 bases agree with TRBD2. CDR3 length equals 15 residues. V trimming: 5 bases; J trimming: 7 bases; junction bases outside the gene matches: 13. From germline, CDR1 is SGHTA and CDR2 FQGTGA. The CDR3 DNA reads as TGTGCCAGCAGCCCTGAGGGAGGGAGGCTCGCGACCCAGTACTTC. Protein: CASSPEGGRLATQYF.

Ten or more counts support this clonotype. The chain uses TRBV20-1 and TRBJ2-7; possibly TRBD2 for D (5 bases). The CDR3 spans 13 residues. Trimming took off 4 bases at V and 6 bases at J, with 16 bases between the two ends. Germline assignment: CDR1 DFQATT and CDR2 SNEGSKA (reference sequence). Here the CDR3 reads CSANPWEKGEQYF. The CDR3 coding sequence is TGCAGTGCTAATCCATGGGAGAAGGGCGAGCAGTACTTC.

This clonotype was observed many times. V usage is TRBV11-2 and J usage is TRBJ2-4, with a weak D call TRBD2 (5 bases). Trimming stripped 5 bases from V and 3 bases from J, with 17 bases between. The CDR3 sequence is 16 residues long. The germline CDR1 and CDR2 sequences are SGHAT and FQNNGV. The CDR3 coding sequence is TGTGCCAGCAGCAACATTGGGAGCCAGAACAAAAACATTCAGTACTTC. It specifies CASSNIGSQNKNIQYF.